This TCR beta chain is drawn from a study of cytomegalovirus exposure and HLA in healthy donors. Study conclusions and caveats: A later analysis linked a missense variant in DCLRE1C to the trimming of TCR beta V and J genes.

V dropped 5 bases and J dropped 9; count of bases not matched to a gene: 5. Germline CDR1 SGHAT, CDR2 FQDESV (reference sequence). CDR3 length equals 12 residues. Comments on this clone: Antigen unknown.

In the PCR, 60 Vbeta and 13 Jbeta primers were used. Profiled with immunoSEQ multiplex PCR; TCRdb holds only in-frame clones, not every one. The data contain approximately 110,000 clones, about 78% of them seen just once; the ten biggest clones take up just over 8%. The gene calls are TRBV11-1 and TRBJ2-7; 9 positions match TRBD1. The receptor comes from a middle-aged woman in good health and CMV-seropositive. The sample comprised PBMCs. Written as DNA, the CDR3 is TGTGCCAGCAGCCCGGGGACAGGGAGGCAGTACTTC. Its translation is CASSPGTGRQYF. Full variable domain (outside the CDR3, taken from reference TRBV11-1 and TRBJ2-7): EAEVAQSPRYKITEKSQAVAFWCDPISGHATLYWYRQILGQGPELLVQFQDESVVDDSQLPKDRFSAERLKGVDSTLKIQPAELGDSAMYLCASSPGTGRQYFGPGTRLTVT.